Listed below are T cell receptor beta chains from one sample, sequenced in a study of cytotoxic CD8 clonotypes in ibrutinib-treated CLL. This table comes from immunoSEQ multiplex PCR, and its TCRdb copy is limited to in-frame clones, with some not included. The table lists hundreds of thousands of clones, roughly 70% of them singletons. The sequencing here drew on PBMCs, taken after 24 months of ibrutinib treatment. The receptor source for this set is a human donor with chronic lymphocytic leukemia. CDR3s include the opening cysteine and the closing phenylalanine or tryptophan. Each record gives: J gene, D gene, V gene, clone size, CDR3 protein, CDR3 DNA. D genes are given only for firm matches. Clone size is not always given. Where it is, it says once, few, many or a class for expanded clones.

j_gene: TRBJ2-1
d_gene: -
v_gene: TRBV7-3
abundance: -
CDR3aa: CASSPAVAARGNEQFF
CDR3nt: TGTGCCAGCAGCCCGGCCGTGGCAGCCCGTGGGAATGAGCAGTTCTTC

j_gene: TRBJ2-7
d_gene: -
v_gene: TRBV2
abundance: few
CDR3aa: CASIPGSYEQYF
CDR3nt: TGTGCCAGCATCCCGGGGTCCTACGAGCAGTACTTC

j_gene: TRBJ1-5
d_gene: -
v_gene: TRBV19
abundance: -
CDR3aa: CASSIVVGSYSNQPQHF
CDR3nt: TGTGCCAGTAGTATAGTAGTAGGGAGCTATAGCAATCAGCCCCAGCATTTT

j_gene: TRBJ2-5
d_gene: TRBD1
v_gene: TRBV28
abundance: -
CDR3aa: CASSLPRDRRETQYF
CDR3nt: TGTGCCAGCAGTTTACCCCGGGACAGGCGCGAGACCCAGTACTTC

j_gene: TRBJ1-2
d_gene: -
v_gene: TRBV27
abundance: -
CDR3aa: CASSLSRDNGGYTF
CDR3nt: TGTGCCAGCAGTTTATCGAGGGATAACGGTGGCTACACCTTC

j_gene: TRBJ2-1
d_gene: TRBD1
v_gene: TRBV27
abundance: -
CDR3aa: CASSLADRGHNEQFF
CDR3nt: TGTGCCAGCAGTTTAGCGGACAGGGGCCACAATGAGCAGTTCTTC

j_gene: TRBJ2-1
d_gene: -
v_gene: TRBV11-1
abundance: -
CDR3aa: CASSPTRVRRASHYNEQFF
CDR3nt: TGTGCCAGCAGCCCCACCCGGGTCCGGCGGGCATCCCACTACAATGAGCAGTTCTTC

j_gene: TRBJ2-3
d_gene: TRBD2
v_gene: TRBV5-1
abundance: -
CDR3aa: CASSLEAGGSTDTQYF
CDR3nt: TGCGCCAGCAGCTTGGAAGCGGGAGGGAGCACAGATACGCAGTATTTT

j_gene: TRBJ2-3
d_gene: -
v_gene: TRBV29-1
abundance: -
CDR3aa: CSARDGDTQYF
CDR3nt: TGCAGCGCCAGGGACGGCGATACGCAGTATTTT

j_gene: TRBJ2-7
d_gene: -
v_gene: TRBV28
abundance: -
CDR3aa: CASSFAGGYEQYF
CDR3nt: TGTGCCAGCAGTTTTGCAGGCGGCTACGAGCAGTACTTC